A single sample is the source of the 31 T cell receptor beta chains below, sequenced in a study of blood T cell repertoires in COVID-19. Profiled with immunoSEQ multiplex PCR; TCRdb holds only in-frame clones, not every one. Here the sample spans some 200,000 clones, just over 85% being singletons. Sequenced: peripheral blood. These receptors originate from an elderly man with acute or convalescent COVID-19.

V usage is TRBV19 and J usage is TRBJ2-5; D is possibly TRBD2 (5 bases). Between the trimmed V and J ends, which lost 5 bases and 3 bases, there was a span of 16 bases. Germline assignment: CDR1 LNHDA and CDR2 SQIVND (reference sequence). This CDR3 contains 15 residues. Here the CDR3 DNA reads TGTGCCAGTAGTTCCCTGGGAGCCATTGAAGAGACCCAGTACTTC. This encodes CASSSLGAIEETQYF. Full variable domain (remainder filled in from reference TRBV19 and TRBJ2-5): DGGITQSPKYLFRKEGQNVTLSCEQNLNHDAMYWYRQDPGQGLRLIYYSQIVNDFQKGDIAEGYSVSREKKESFPLTVTSAQKNPTAFYLCASSSLGAIEETQYFGPGTRLLVL.

J is TRBJ1-2 and V is TRBV12-3 or TRBV12-4, with D unclear. The CDR3 loop spans 12 amino acids. Trimming took 5 bases from V and 8 from J, leaving 12 bases between them. As DNA, the CDR3 is TGTGCCAGCAGTCCTCCCTTATTAGGCTACACCTTC. It codes for CASSPPLLGYTF.

The chain has TRBV6-5 and TRBJ2-6; D ambiguous. The CDR3 extends over 13 amino acids. V was clipped by 6 bases and J by 2 bases, with 5 bases between them. In germline, CDR1 is MNHEY, CDR2 SVGAGI. CDR3: CASRTPGANVLTF. As DNA, the CDR3 is TGTGCCAGCAGGACACCTGGGGCCAACGTCCTGACTTTC.

The chain carries TRBV10-3 and TRBJ2-5; 7 bases match TRBD1. V lost 1 base and J lost 1; bases outside the gene matches: 9. CDR1 and CDR2 from the germline V gene are ENHRY and SYGVKD. The CDR3 sequence is 17 residues long. In DNA form, the CDR3 reads TGTGCCATCAGTGAGTGGACAGGATGGGGAATCCAAGAGACCCAGTACTTC. As protein: CAISEWTGWGIQETQYF.

V gene TRBV19 combines with J gene TRBJ2-7; TRBD1 agrees at 10 bases. V lost 10 bases and J lost 4; bases outside the gene matches: 13. From germline, CDR1 is LNHDA and CDR2 SQIVND (reference sequence). This CDR3 region has 15 residues. CDR3 DNA: TGTGCCACCCCGTCCGGGACAGGGGACCGATACGAGCAGTACGTC. Translating gives CATPSGTGDRYEQYV.

The CDR3 DNA follows: TGTGCCATCAGTGAACGAGCGGGAGGGTCATACTACGAGCAGTACGTC. Translation gives CAISERAGGSYYEQYV. The gene calls are TRBV10-3 and TRBJ2-7, with 10 nucleotides matching TRBD2. Germline assignment: CDR1 ENHRY and CDR2 SYGVKD. V shed 3 bases and J 3 bases; nucleotides not matched to a gene: 8. The CDR3 runs to 16 residues.

The chain combines TRBV18 with TRBJ2-3; D might be TRBD1 (5 bases). Deletions cut 6 bases from V and 3 bases from J, with 10 bases between. Germline-derived CDR1 and CDR2 are KGHSH and LQKENI. The CDR3 length is 13 residues. CDR3 DNA: TGTGCCAGCTCCACAGGTGTGACAGATACGCAGTATTTT. Encoded protein: CASSTGVTDTQYF. The variable domain in full, with the rest retrieved from reference TRBV18 and TRBJ2-3, is NAGVMQNPRHLVRRRGQEARLRCSPMKGHSHVYWYRQLPEEGLKFMVYLQKENIIDESGMPKERFSAEFPKEGPSILRIQQVVRGDSAAYFCASSTGVTDTQYFGPGTRLTVL.

About this clone: At one end the junction does not follow the germline gene, possibly because of a read error. V gene TRBV7-7 combines with J gene TRBJ2-1, with 8 nucleotides matching TRBD2. In germline, CDR1 is SSHAT, CDR2 FNYEAQ (reference sequence). CDR3 length: 15 residues. In DNA form, the CDR3 reads TGTGCTAGCAGCTTAAGCGGGAGCTCCTACAATGAGCAGTTCTTC. This translates into CASSLSGSSYNEQFF.

The chain uses TRBV7-5 and TRBJ2-7; whether TRBD2, the table's D call, matches the DNA was not checked. TRBV7-5 is annotated as a pseudogene. The CDR3 extends over 16 amino acids. CDR3 residues: CARSPGTSGSSYEQYV. Written as DNA, the CDR3 is TGTGCCAGAAGCCCGGGGACTAGCGGGTCGTCCTACGAGCAGTACGTC.

This clone was detected only once. The chain recombines TRBV7-8 with TRBJ2-2, with 7 bases matching TRBD1. The CDR3 covers 20 residues. The trim removed 0 bases at V and 3 bases at J, leaving 16 bases unmatched. The germline CDR1 and CDR2 sequences are SGHVS and FQNEAQ. CDR3 loop: CASSLAVRVNWDSYTGELFF. The CDR3 DNA reads as TGTGCCAGCAGCTTAGCGGTCCGGGTCAATTGGGACAGCTACACCGGGGAGCTGTTTTTT.

This chain uses TRBV10-3 with TRBJ1-6; D unclear. Looked up from germline, CDR1 is ENHRY and CDR2 is SYGVKD. Trimming removed 8 bases at V and 7 bases at J, with 12 bases between. The CDR3 contains 13 residues. The CDR3 DNA reads TGTGCCATCTCGGCAGGAGGAAATTCACCCCTCCACTTT. Its translation: CAISAGGNSPLHF.

The CDR3 DNA is TGTGCCACCAGTGATTACCCGACTAGCGCGGTTGTAAGGAATGAGCAGTTCTTC. Its protein is CATSDYPTSAVVRNEQFF. V and J are TRBV24-1 and TRBJ2-1; 8 nucleotides match TRBD2. V lost 2 bases to trimming and J lost 7 bases; unmatched junction nucleotides: 15. The germline V gene encodes CDR1 KGHDR and CDR2 SFDVKD. This CDR3 region has 18 residues.

This chain joins TRBV19 and TRBJ2-2, with D perhaps matching TRBD1 (5 bases). V was shortened by 5 bases and J by 1 base, with 11 bases between the two germline ends. Germline values: CDR1 LNHDA, CDR2 SQIVND (reference sequence). The CDR3 is made up of 15 amino acids. The CDR3 DNA reads as TGTGCCAGTAGTCGCAGGGTCTTGAACACCGGGGAGCTGTTTTTT. Its translation: CASSRRVLNTGELFF.

The CDR3 DNA sequence: TGTGCCATCAGTTCAACAGGGGACAGGTTGAATCAGCCCCAGCATTTT. Amino acid sequence: CAISSTGDRLNQPQHF. The rearrangement links TRBV10-3 to TRBJ1-5; 8 positions match TRBD1. Germline values: CDR1 ENHRY, CDR2 SYGVKD. The length of the CDR3 is 16 residues. Germline trimming cut 5 bases from V and 4 bases from J; bases unmatched to any gene: 10.

This rearrangement joins TRBV7-6 to TRBJ1-5, with 9 bases that match TRBD1. The trim removed 4 bases at V and 3 bases at J, leaving 4 bases unmatched. The CDR3 consists of 15 residues. The V gene's germline CDR1 is SGHVS and CDR2 FNYEAQ. In nucleotides, the CDR3 is TGTGCCAGCAGCTCCGGGACAGGGACCAATCAGCCCCAGCATTTT. This sequence encodes CASSSGTGTNQPQHF. The full variable domain, its missing parts supplied by reference TRBV7-6 and TRBJ1-5, is GAGVSQSPRYKVTKRGQDVALRCDPISGHVSLYWYRQALGQGPEFLTYFNYEAQQDKSGLPNDRFSAERPEGSISTLTIQRTEQRDSAMYRCASSSGTGTNQPQHFGDGTRLSIL.

CDR3 in amino acids: CAWSPRETGYEKLFF. The CDR3 DNA reads TGTGCCTGGAGTCCCAGGGAGACAGGCTACGAAAAACTGTTTTTT. The rearrangement links TRBV30 to TRBJ1-4; tentatively, D is TRBD1 (6 bases). Trimming took 2 bases from V and 8 from J, leaving 18 bases between them. CDR3 size: 15 residues. In germline, CDR1 is GTSNPN, CDR2 SVGIG (reference sequence).

The sample holds a few counts of this clone. The chain links TRBV18 to TRBJ2-7; 11 bases fit TRBD2. Germline trimming cut 4 bases from V and 4 bases from J; bases unmatched to any gene: 3. Looked up from germline, CDR1 is KGHSH and CDR2 is LQKENI. The CDR3 loop spans 14 amino acids. The CDR3: CASSLASGRYEQYV. CDR3 bases: TGTGCCAGCTCACTGGCTAGCGGGAGGTACGAGCAGTACGTC.

The chain's CDR3 is CSVEKGMGTDTQYF. In nucleotides, the CDR3 is TGCAGCGTTGAAAAGGGGATGGGGACAGATACGCAGTATTTT. This rearrangement joins TRBV29-1 to TRBJ2-3; a weak D match, TRBD1 (5 bases). The ends were cut back, 2 bases at V and 3 bases at J, with 12 bases in the middle. Looked up from germline, CDR1 is SQVTM and CDR2 is ANQGSEA. The CDR3 has 14 amino acids.

The V gene is TRBV5-1, the J gene TRBJ1-1; a weak D match, TRBD1 (5 bases). This CDR3 is 15 amino acids long. With 4 bases removed from V and 4 bases from J, the gap between germline ends came to 17 bases. In germline, CDR1 is SGHRS, CDR2 YFSETQ. CDR3: CASSPGGIGRTEAFF. For the CDR3, the DNA is TGCGCCAGCAGCCCTGGGGGGATCGGTCGCACTGAAGCTTTCTTT. Combining the CDR3 with reference TRBV5-1 and TRBJ1-1 gives the whole variable domain KAGVTQTPRYLIKTRGQQVTLSCSPISGHRSVSWYQQTPGQGLQFLFEYFSETQRNKGNFPGRFSGRQFSNSRSEMNVSTLELGDSALYLCASSPGGIGRTEAFFGQGTRLTVV.

The rearrangement links TRBV28 to TRBJ2-3; D ambiguous. This CDR3 region has 15 residues. CDR1 is MDHEN and CDR2 is SYDVKM in the germline V gene. Between the trimmed V and J ends, which lost 7 bases and 5 bases, there was a span of 19 bases. CDR3 sequence reads: CASTLRLVGLDTQYF. CDR3 DNA: TGTGCCAGCACACTGCGGCTAGTCGGTCTAGATACGCAGTATTTT.

The chain recombines TRBV18 with TRBJ2-7; 8 bases are a match to TRBD1. In germline, CDR1 is KGHSH, CDR2 LQKENI. Trimming removed 5 bases from V and 0 bases from J; junction bases left unmatched: 6. The CDR3 loop spans 15 amino acids. The CDR3 protein is CASSSRDRSSYEQYF. As DNA, the CDR3 is TGTGCCAGCTCAAGCCGGGACAGGAGCTCCTACGAGCAGTACTTC.

The rearrangement joins TRBV25-1 to TRBJ1-1, with D uncertain. There are 14 residues in the CDR3. Germline V lookup: CDR1 MGHDK, CDR2 SYGVNS. Between the trimmed V and J ends, which lost 6 bases and 1 base, there was a span of 12 bases. CDR3 amino acids: CASSPSWRNTEAFF. The CDR3 DNA follows: TGTGCCAGCAGCCCCTCCTGGAGGAACACTGAAGCTTTCTTT.

The rearrangement uses TRBV19 and TRBJ1-1; D may be TRBD1 (5 bases). There are 16 residues in the CDR3. V lost 3 bases and J lost 5, with 19 bases in between. Germline V gene data show CDR1 as LNHDA and CDR2 as SQIVND (reference sequence). CDR3 DNA: TGTGCCAGTAGTATCTTTTTGGGGCCCCGTGGGACTGAAGCTTTCTTT. It is translated as CASSIFLGPRGTEAFF.

V usage is TRBV12-3 or TRBV12-4 and J usage is TRBJ1-2; maybe TRBD1 (5 bases). Trimming removed 5 bases from V and 8 bases from J, with 15 bases in between. The CDR3 runs to 13 residues. The CDR3 is CASSLGPRRGYTF. The CDR3 DNA reads as TGTGCCAGCAGTCTGGGGCCCAGGCGGGGCTACACCTTC.

The rearrangement joins TRBV7-3 to TRBJ2-3; D is perhaps TRBD1 (5 bases). Trimming cost V 1 base and J 1 base, with 6 bases left between them. This CDR3 comprises 14 residues. Germline CDR1 reads SGHTA; CDR2 reads FQGTGA. The CDR3 is CASSLIGGTDTQYF. DNA of the CDR3: TGTGCCAGCAGCTTAATAGGGGGCACAGATACGCAGTATTTT.

V is TRBV25-1 and J is TRBJ1-2, with 7 bases identical to TRBD1. The germline gives CDR1 MGHDK, CDR2 SYGVNS. The CDR3 is made up of 14 amino acids. V shed 7 bases, J shed 3 bases, and the junction held 8 bases outside the gene matches. The CDR3 coding sequence is TGTGCCAGCACTCGAACAGGACAGGACTATGGCTACACCTTC. Encoded protein: CASTRTGQDYGYTF.

This chain links TRBV30 with TRBJ1-2; a possible D gene is TRBD1 (5 bases). The ends were cut back, 0 bases at V and 1 base at J, with 12 bases in the middle. The CDR3 length is 15 residues. Germline CDR1 and CDR2: GTSNPN and SVGIG (reference sequence). The CDR3 sequence is CAWSVGGAYNYGYTF. The CDR3 DNA reads as TGTGCCTGGAGTGTAGGAGGGGCCTATAACTATGGCTACACCTTC.

The V and J genes are TRBV6-1 and TRBJ1-3, with 7 bases that match TRBD1. J lost 7 bases, V lost 3 bases, and 18 bases had no gene match. The germline gives CDR1 MNHNS, CDR2 SASEGT. The CDR3 runs 18 residues. In DNA, the CDR3 is TGTGCCAGCAGTGATACCCTGACAGGGCCCTTTGATGGGAACACCATATATTTT. It yields the protein CASSDTLTGPFDGNTIYF.

This chain links TRBV10-3 with TRBJ2-3, with 14 positions matching TRBD2. CDR3 size: 18 residues. Germline CDR1 and CDR2: ENHRY and SYGVKD. The V segment lost 2 bases and the J segment 4 bases; nucleotides outside the gene matches: 8. The CDR3 is CAISEHRGLAGAADTQYF. CDR3 nucleotides: TGTGCCATCAGTGAGCATAGGGGACTAGCGGGAGCGGCAGATACGCAGTATTTT.

The sample holds a few counts of this clone. J is TRBJ1-5 and V is TRBV5-4; tentatively, D is TRBD1 (6 bases). The germline CDR1 and CDR2 sequences are SGHNT and YYREEE (reference sequence). The CDR3 has 14 amino acids. Trimming took off 4 bases at V and 4 bases at J, with 12 bases between the two ends. CDR3 region: CASSPDSGNQPQHF. In nucleotides, the CDR3 is TGTGCCAGCAGCCCGGACAGTGGTAATCAGCCCCAGCATTTT. The full variable domain, completed using reference TRBV5-4 and TRBJ1-5, is ETGVTQSPTHLIKTRGQQVTLRCSSQSGHNTVSWYQQALGQGPQFIFQYYREEENGRGNFPPRFSGLQFPNYSSELNVNALELDDSALYLCASSPDSGNQPQHFGDGTRLSIL.

This clone was detected only a few times. The V call is TRBV11-2, the J call TRBJ2-2; D unclear. V lost 4 bases to trimming and J lost 6 bases, with 6 bases between them. Per germline, CDR1 SGHAT and CDR2 FQNNGV. This CDR3 spans 12 amino acids. The chain's CDR3 is CASSSGAGELFF. DNA for the CDR3: TGTGCCAGCAGCTCAGGTGCCGGGGAGCTGTTTTTT.